This T cell receptor beta chain appears in the sequencing data of a study of blood T cell repertoires in COVID-19. Study-level information: Donors in the United States, Italy and Spain gave samples during acute or convalescent COVID-19. T cells, B-cell-depleted T cells, or PBMCs supplied cDNA or gDNA.

Per the study methods: For nucleated cells, counts were estimated from reference gene primer amplification. TCRdb's copy holds only in-frame clones and misses some; the assay was immunoSEQ multiplex PCR. That table is the source of V, J and clone size, and D and trimming were worked out from the DNA. The table includes around 450,000 clones, approximately 90% detected once. This TCR was sampled from a woman aged 25 to 39 with acute or convalescent COVID-19. Sequencing input: peripheral blood.

CDR3 loop: CATSAGAAYEQYF. CDR3 sequence (DNA): TGTGCCACCAGCGCAGGGGCAGCCTACGAGCAGTACTTC. The gene calls are TRBV24-1 and TRBJ2-7; perhaps TRBD1 as D (6 bases). Germline V gene lookup returns CDR1 KGHDR and CDR2 SFDVKD. The germline V and J ends were trimmed by 7 bases and 2 bases, with 11 bases remaining between them. The length of the CDR3 is 13 residues.